This T cell receptor (beta chain) is from a study of cytomegalovirus exposure and HLA in healthy donors. Regarding the study as a whole: In vitro experiments confirmed that three CMV-associated chains were specific for CMV antigens. The study put some 150 TCR beta chains on its list as cytomegalovirus-associated.

Details on this clone: No antigen is known for it.

TCRdb's copy holds only in-frame clones and misses some; the assay was immunoSEQ multiplex PCR. The sample contains roughly 120,000 clones, over 90% of which appear only once. Material: PBMCs. This TCR was recovered from a woman aged 18 to 35 in good health and CMV-seronegative.

CDR3 DNA: TGTGCCAGCAGCGCAGATGCAGATACGCAGTATTTT. Translation: CASSADADTQYF. The chain combines TRBV2 with TRBJ2-3; no reliable D call. Trimming cost V 6 bases and J 4 bases, with 8 bases left between them. This CDR3 region has 12 residues. Looked up from germline, CDR1 is SNHLY and CDR2 is FYNNEI. Full variable domain (missing parts from reference TRBV2 and TRBJ2-3): EPEVTQTPSHQVTQMGQEVILRCVPISNHLYFYWYRQILGQKVEFLVSFYNNEISEKSEIFDDQFSVERPDGSNFTLKIRSTKLEDSAMYFCASSADADTQYFGPGTRLTVL.